This entry describes one T cell receptor (beta chain). The antigen is unknown. 60 Vbeta and 13 Jbeta primers were used in PCR. Sequenced by immunoSEQ multiplex PCR; TCRdb stores in-frame clones only, minus some. The sample includes 150,000 to 200,000 clones, 77% of them seen just once. This sample was included in a study of cytomegalovirus exposure and HLA in healthy donors. Study-level background: An earlier analysis found some 100 million unique TCR beta sequences from approximately 170 million T cells. Study-level findings and limits: Apparent HLA restriction characterized most CMV-associated TCR beta chains in a later analysis. In a later analysis, HLA-associated beta chains showed higher expansion and lower generation probabilities than comparable chains.

The CDR3 is made up of 17 amino acids. The trim removed 4 bases at V and 5 bases at J, leaving 17 bases unmatched. Germline lookup yields CDR1 SGDLS and CDR2 YYNGEE. The specimen was PBMCs. The chain links TRBV9 to TRBJ1-2, with TRBD1 matching over 7 bases. The source of this sequence is a woman aged 30 to 39 in good health and CMV-seronegative. CDR3 amino acids: CASSPYTGTDSPYGYTF. In DNA form, the CDR3 reads TGTGCCAGCAGCCCTTACACCGGGACAGACTCACCTTATGGCTACACCTTC. The variable domain in full, completed from reference TRBV9 and TRBJ1-2, reads DSGVTQTPKHLITATGQRVTLRCSPRSGDLSVYWYQQSLDQGLQFLIQYYNGEERAKGNILERFSAQQFPDLHSELNLSSLELGDSALYFCASSPYTGTDSPYGYTFGSGTRLTVV.